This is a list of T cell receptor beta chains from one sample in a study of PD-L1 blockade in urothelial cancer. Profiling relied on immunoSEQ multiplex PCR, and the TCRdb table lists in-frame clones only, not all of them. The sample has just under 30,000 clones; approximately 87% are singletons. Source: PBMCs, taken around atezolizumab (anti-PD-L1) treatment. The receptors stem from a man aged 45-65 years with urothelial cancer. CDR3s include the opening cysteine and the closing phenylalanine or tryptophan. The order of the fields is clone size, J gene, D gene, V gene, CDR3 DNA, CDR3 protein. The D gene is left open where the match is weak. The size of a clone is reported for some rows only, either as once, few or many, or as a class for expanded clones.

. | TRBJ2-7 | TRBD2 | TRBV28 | TGTGCCAGCAACGAAGTTTTTGGACTAGCGGGAGTCGAGCAGTACTTC | CASNEVFGLAGVEQYF
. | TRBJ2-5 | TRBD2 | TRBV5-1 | TGCGCCAGCAGGAGGAGCGGGGGGCTCCAAGAGACCCAGTACTTC | CASRRSGGLQETQYF
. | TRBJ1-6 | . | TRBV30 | TGTGCCTGGAAAGGAGACCATAATTCACCCCTCCACTTT | CAWKGDHNSPLHF
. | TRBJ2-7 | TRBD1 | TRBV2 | TGTGCCAGCAGTGTTCGACAGGGGGCGGGGGAGCAGTACTTC | CASSVRQGAGEQYF
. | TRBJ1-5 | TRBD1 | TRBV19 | TGTGCCAGTAGTCGTGGACAGGGTGATCAGCCCCAGCATTTT | CASSRGQGDQPQHF
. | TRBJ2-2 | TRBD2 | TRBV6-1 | TGTGCCAGCAGTGAAGGGCAGGGAGGGCCCGGGGAGCTGTTTTTT | CASSEGQGGPGELFF
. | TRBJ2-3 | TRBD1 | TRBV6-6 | TGTGCCACCCGACCCGGGACAGGGGCAGATACGCAGTATTTT | CATRPGTGADTQYF
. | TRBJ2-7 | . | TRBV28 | TGTGCCAGCAGTTCTATGGGGGACTACGAGCAGTACTTC | CASSSMGDYEQYF
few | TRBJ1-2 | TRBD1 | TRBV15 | TGTGCCACCAGGGACAGGCCTAACTATGGCTACACCTTC | CATRDRPNYGYTF
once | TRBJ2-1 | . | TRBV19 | TGTGCCAGTAGTATTCTAGCTTTGGGTGAGCAGTTCTTC | CASSILALGEQFF
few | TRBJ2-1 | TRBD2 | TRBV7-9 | TGTGCCAGCAGCTCTATCGGGGGGTACAATGAGCAGTTCTTC | CASSSIGGYNEQFF
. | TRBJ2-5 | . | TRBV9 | TGTGCCAGCAGCGTAGGACAACAAGAGACCCAGTACTTC | CASSVGQQETQYF
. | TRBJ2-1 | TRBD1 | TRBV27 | TGTGCCAGCAGTCCCTTTAGGGACAGGCTCCCCTACAATGAGCAGTTCTTC | CASSPFRDRLPYNEQFF
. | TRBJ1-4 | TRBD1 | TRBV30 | TGTGCCTGGAGTGAATTCGGGACAGGGTTTGGGGTAACTAATGAAAAACTGTTTTTT | CAWSEFGTGFGVTNEKLFF
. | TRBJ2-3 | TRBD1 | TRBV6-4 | TGTGCCAGCAGTGACGGGACAGGGAGTGATACGCAGTATTTT | CASSDGTGSDTQYF
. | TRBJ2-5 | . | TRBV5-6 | TGTGCCAGCAGCTTGGAGGCAGGGGATCGAGAGACCCAGTACTTC | CASSLEAGDRETQYF
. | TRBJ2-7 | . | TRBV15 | TGTGCCACCAGCAGGTCACGGAGCTCCTACGAGCAGTACTTC | CATSRSRSSYEQYF
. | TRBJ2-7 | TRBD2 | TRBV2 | TGTGCCAGCAAACCGGGACTAGCTCAATCCTACGAGCAGTACTTC | CASKPGLAQSYEQYF
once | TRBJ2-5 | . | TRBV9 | TGTGCCAGCAGCGGTCCTTCCCAAGAGACCCAGTACTTC | CASSGPSQETQYF
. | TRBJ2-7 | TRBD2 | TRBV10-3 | TGTGCCATCAGTGCTAGCGGCTACGAGCAGTACTTC | CAISASGYEQYF
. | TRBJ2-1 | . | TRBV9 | TGTGCCAGTGGTCGGGATTATGAGCAGTTCTTC | CASGRDYEQFF
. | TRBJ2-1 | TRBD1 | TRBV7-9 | TGTGCCAGCAGCCCTAGAGGGGGCCTCTACAATGAGCAGTTCTTC | CASSPRGGLYNEQFF
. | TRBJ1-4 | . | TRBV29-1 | TGCAGCGTGAGGGAATCGATTGAAAAACTGTTTTTT | CSVRESIEKLFF
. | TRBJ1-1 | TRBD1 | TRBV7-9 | TGTGCCAGCGCGAAGGGGGCCACTGAAGCTTTCTTT | CASAKGATEAFF
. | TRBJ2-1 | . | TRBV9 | TGTGCCAGCAGCGCCACCTGGACTAACCCAGCCGGTGAGCAGTTCTTC | CASSATWTNPAGEQFF
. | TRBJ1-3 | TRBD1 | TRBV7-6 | TGTGCCAGCAGCTCCACAGGGGACACCATATATTTT | CASSSTGDTIYF
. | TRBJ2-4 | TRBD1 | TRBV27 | TGTGCCAGCAGGGATACAGGGGCCCTGGCCAAAAACATTCAGTACTTC | CASRDTGALAKNIQYF
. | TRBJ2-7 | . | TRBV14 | TGTGCCAGCAGCCAAGATGACTCTCTTAGGTCCTACGAGCAGTACTTC | CASSQDDSLRSYEQYF
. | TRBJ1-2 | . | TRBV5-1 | TGCGCCAGCAGCTTGGGGGGGGACTATGGCTACACCTTC | CASSLGGDYGYTF
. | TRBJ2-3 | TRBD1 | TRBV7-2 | TGTGCCAGCAGCTACATGACAGGGCGCACAGATACGCAGTATTTT | CASSYMTGRTDTQYF
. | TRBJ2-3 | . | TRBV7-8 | TGTGCCAGCAGCTTATCTTCCCTCCCAGATACGCAGTATTTT | CASSLSSLPDTQYF
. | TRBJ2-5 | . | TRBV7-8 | TGTGCCAGCAGCCCCAATGGTCGGGAGACCCAGTACTTC | CASSPNGRETQYF
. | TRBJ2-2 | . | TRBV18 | TGTGCCAGCTCACCACCGACGGGAGTGGATACCGGGGAGCTGTTTTTT | CASSPPTGVDTGELFF
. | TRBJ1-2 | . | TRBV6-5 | TGTGCCAGCAGAGACGGGGGGGCCTACACCTTC | CASRDGGAYTF
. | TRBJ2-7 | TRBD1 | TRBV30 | TGTGCCTGGAGAGCACAGGGGGTCTACGAGCAGTACTTC | CAWRAQGVYEQYF
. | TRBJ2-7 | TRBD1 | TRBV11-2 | TGTGCCAGCAGCTCCGTAGGGACAGGGGATTCCGAGCAGTACTTC | CASSSVGTGDSEQYF
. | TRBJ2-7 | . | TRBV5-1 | TGCGCCAGCAGCTTAGACATCTACGAGCAGTACTTC | CASSLDIYEQYF
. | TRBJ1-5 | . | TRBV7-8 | TGTGCCAGCAGCTTAGGGCTGAGCAATCAGCCCCAGCATTTT | CASSLGLSNQPQHF
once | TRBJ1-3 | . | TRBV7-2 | TGTGCCAGCAGCACGGGGGGCTTTGGAAACACCATATATTTT | CASSTGGFGNTIYF
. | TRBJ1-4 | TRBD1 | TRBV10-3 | TGTGCCACCACCGACAGGGTGTTTTTT | CATTDRVFF
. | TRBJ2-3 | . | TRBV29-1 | TGCAGCGTTGAGGGACGCCCGACAGGCCCAAGGGGTACGCAGTATTTT | CSVEGRPTGPRGTQYF
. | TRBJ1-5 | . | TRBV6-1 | TGTGCCAGCGTCCCCGCGGTCAGGGAACAGCCCCAGCATTTT | CASVPAVREQPQHF